This entry features one T cell receptor beta chain sequence. Just one base apart from a much larger clone, this may be a read error. The data derive from a study of regulatory T cells in long-lasting Graves disease. The time point: newly diagnosed GD, antithyroid drugs for less than 3 months. Extracted RNA from PBMCs served as the source of the TCR library. The CDR3 extends over 16 amino acids. Germline loops: CDR1 MDHEN, CDR2 SYDVKM. Arm-PCR of CDR3 regions and iRepertoire HTBI primers were used to build TCR beta libraries. MiXCR was run by TCRdb on the multiplex PCR reads, yielding one entry per CDR3 protein. The sample includes a few hundred thousand distinct CDR3 sequences, about 15% of them seen just once. These same data were also listed under a study on T cells in Graves' hyperthyroidism and ophthalmopathy.

V gene TRBV28 combines with J gene TRBJ2-1; possibly TRBD2 for D (5 bases). This sequence was found in a middle-aged woman with Graves disease. The material was peripheral blood mononuclear cells (PBMCs), obtained at new diagnosis, from a patient treated with antithyroid drugs. This CDR3 reads CASSPPLGRGYNERFF. The CDR3 DNA reads as TGTGCCAGCAGTCCCCCCTTGGGGAGAGGTTACAATGAGCGGTTCTTC.